This TCR beta chain was identified during a study of OX40 agonist ivuxolimab in advanced cancers. General study results and limits: Normalized T-cell clonal expansion was also low in some nonresponders. In CD8+ T cells, expanded clones were on average more numerous than in CD4+.

Assay: immunoSEQ multiplex PCR; the TCRdb copy retains only in-frame clones and omits some. The profile covers roughly 46,000 clones, with 88% appearing a single time and roughly 50% taken by the ten largest. The V segment lost 5 bases and the J segment 0 bases; nucleotides outside the gene matches: 4. CDR1 WSHSY and CDR2 SAAADI come from the germline V gene. The CDR3 consists of 15 residues. Notes on this clone: Antigen specificity is unknown.

Autoimmune disease history or systemic immunosuppression meant exclusion. The sampling schedule covered blood at baseline, cycle 4 day 1, and cycle 7 day 1. This receptor was obtained from an adult with an advanced solid tumor such as melanoma, head and neck, liver or kidney cancer. Sequenced material: CD4+ or CD8+ T cells sorted from blood, taken in a trial of the OX40 agonist ivuxolimab. This sequence joins TRBV10-2 and TRBJ2-7; 10 bases align to TRBD1. CDR3 sequence (DNA): TGCGCCAGCAGTCCCGGGACAGGGGTCTCCTACGAGCAGTACTTC. It is translated as CASSPGTGVSYEQYF.